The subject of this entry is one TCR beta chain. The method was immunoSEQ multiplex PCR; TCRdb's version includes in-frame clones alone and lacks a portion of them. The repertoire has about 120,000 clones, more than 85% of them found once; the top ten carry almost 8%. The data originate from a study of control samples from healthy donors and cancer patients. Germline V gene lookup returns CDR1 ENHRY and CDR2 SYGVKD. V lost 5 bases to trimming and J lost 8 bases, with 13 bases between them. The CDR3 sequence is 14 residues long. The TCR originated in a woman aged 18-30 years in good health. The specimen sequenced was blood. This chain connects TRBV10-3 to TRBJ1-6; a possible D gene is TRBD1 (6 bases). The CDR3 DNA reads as TGTGCCATCAGTCCGACAGGATTCGATTCACCCCTCCACTTT. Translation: CAISPTGFDSPLHF.